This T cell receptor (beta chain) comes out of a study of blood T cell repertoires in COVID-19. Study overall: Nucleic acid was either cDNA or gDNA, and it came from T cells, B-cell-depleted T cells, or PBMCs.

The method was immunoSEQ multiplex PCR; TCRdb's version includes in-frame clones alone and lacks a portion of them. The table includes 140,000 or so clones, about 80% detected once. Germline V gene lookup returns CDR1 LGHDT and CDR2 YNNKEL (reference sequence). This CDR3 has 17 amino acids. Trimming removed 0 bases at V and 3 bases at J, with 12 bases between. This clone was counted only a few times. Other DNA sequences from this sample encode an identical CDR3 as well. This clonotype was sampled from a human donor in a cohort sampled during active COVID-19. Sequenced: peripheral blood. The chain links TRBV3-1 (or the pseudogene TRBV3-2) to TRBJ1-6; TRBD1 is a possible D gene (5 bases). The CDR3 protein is CASSQDPRGIYNSPLHF. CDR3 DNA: TGTGCCAGCAGCCAAGATCCTCGGGGGATCTATAATTCACCCCTCCACTTT.